Listed here are 27 T cell receptor beta chains from one sample, sequenced in a study of shared T cell receptors in the human thymus. The data were produced by immunoSEQ multiplex PCR, yet TCRdb's version contains in-frame clones alone and is incomplete. The sample consists of approximately 580,000 clones, approximately 80% of them appearing once. The data also belong to a second study, concerning human thymus T cells.

The sample consisted of thymocytes. The source of these receptors is a boy under two years old with a congenital heart defect.

The J gene is TRBJ2-5, the V gene TRBV28; TRBD1 agrees at 10 bases. CDR1 is MDHEN, CDR2 SYDVKM, per germline. With 0 bases clipped from V and 4 bases from J, the junction kept 8 bases outside the gene matches. The CDR3 sequence is 17 residues long. Written as DNA, the CDR3 is TGTGCCAGCAGTTTATGGGGACAGGGGACGTTCGCAGAGACCCAGTACTTC. It encodes CASSLWGQGTFAETQYF.

The chain couples TRBV30 to TRBJ2-7, with D hard to call. CDR1 GTSNPN and CDR2 SVGIG come from the germline V gene (reference sequence). V shed 2 bases and J shed 5 bases, with 19 bases lying between them. The CDR3 spans 15 residues. CDR3 nucleotides: TGTGCCTGGAGTTACCGGAGACCTAAGGCCCACGAGCAGTACTTC. Its protein is CAWSYRRPKAHEQYF. Supplemented by reference TRBV30 and TRBJ2-7, the full variable domain reads SQTIHQWPATLVQPVGSPLSLECTVEGTSNPNLYWYRQAAGRGLQLLFYSVGIGQISSEVPQNLSASRPQDRQFILSSKKLLLSDSGFYLCAWSYRRPKAHEQYFGPGTRLTVT.

This clone was found once. This chain joins TRBV18 and TRBJ1-1, with D hard to call. Looked up from germline, CDR1 is KGHSH and CDR2 is LQKENI. CDR3 length: 13 amino acids. Trimming removed 5 bases from V and 5 bases from J, with 12 bases in between. CDR3 in amino acids: CASSFRGMTEAFF. In DNA form, the CDR3 reads TGTGCCAGCTCATTTCGGGGTATGACTGAAGCTTTCTTT.

In regard to this clone: At one end, the junction sequence differs from germline, possibly due to a read error. The rearrangement links TRBV11-3 to TRBJ1-4; 7 positions match TRBD1. Germline V CDR1 and CDR2: SGHNT, YENEEA. The length of the CDR3 is 15 residues. The CDR3 here is CASSPRWTGNEKLFF. Here the CDR3 DNA reads TGTGCCAGCAGCCCGCGATGGACAGGCAATGAAAAGCTGTTTTTT. Complete variable domain (other parts from reference TRBV11-3 and TRBJ1-4): EAGVVQSPRYKIIEKKQPVAFWCNPISGHNTLYWYLQNLGQGPELLIRYENEEAVDDSQLPKDRFSAERLKGVDSTLKIQPAELGDSAVYLCASSPRWTGNEKLFFGSGTQLSVL.

The chain combines TRBV7-9 with TRBJ2-7; D remains unclear. The germline CDR1 and CDR2 sequences are SEHNR and FQNEAQ (reference sequence). CDR3 length: 12 residues. Trimming shortened V by 7 bases and J by 2 bases, and 9 bases separated the two germline ends. This CDR3 reads CASTPITYEQYF. The CDR3 nucleotides read TGTGCCAGCACTCCTATAACCTACGAGCAGTACTTC. Full variable domain (outside the CDR3, taken from reference TRBV7-9 and TRBJ2-7): DTGVSQNPRHKITKRGQNVTFRCDPISEHNRLYWYRQTLGQGPEFLTYFQNEAQLEKSRLLSDRFSAERPKGSFSTLEIQRTEQGDSAMYLCASTPITYEQYFGPGTRLTVT.

The gene calls are TRBV25-1 and TRBJ1-2; TRBD1 might be the D (5 bases). The CDR3 runs 12 residues. With 4 bases removed from V and 5 bases from J, the gap between germline ends came to 8 bases. The germline V gene encodes CDR1 MGHDK and CDR2 SYGVNS. The CDR3: CASSAGEYGYTF. The CDR3 region has the DNA TGTGCCAGCAGTGCGGGGGAATATGGCTACACCTTC.

The rearrangement links TRBV4-1 to TRBJ2-1; 8 bases agree with TRBD2. The CDR3 runs 18 residues. From germline, CDR1 is MGHRA and CDR2 YSYEKL. The V gene end was trimmed by 3 bases and the J gene end by 8 bases; junction bases not matched to a gene: 18. CDR3 nucleotide sequence: TGCGCCAGCAGCCAGGCCAAGCTACCTCAACCGGGGGGGGATGAGCAGTTCTTC. Encoded protein: CASSQAKLPQPGGDEQFF.

This clone was observed a single time. CDR3 sequence: CASMGNRPSSGANVLTF. The CDR3 nucleotides read TGTGCCAGTATGGGGAACAGGCCTAGCTCTGGGGCCAACGTCCTGACTTTC. The chain recombines TRBV19 with TRBJ2-6, with D perhaps matching TRBD1 (5 bases). Trimming removed 7 bases from V and 0 bases from J, with 16 bases in between. The CDR3 sequence is 17 residues long. Germline V gives CDR1 LNHDA, CDR2 SQIVND (reference sequence).

The chain employs TRBV27 and TRBJ2-1; 8 bases align to TRBD2. This CDR3 spans 15 amino acids. The V gene's germline CDR1 is MNHEY and CDR2 SMNVEV (reference sequence). The V segment lost 3 bases and the J segment 7 bases; nucleotides outside the gene matches: 8. The CDR3 DNA sequence: TGTGCCAGCAGTTTGCCTACCCGGGGGGGGAATGAGCAGTTCTTC. Translation: CASSLPTRGGNEQFF.

This clone was counted once. The rearrangement links TRBV4-2 to TRBJ2-1, with D possibly TRBD1 on 5 matching bases. This CDR3 contains 15 residues. Germline CDR1 is LGHNA and CDR2 is YNFKEQ. The V and J ends lost 2 bases and 4 bases respectively, with 12 bases between them. The CDR3 coding sequence is TGTGCCAGCAGCCAAAGGTCAGGGTTATACAATGAGCAGTTCTTC. Amino acid sequence: CASSQRSGLYNEQFF.

This chain uses TRBV6-1 with TRBJ2-7; D uncertain. The CDR3 covers 14 residues. Germline values: CDR1 MNHNS, CDR2 SASEGT. V lost 2 bases and J lost 0, with 8 bases in between. The CDR3, as DNA: TGTGCCAGCAGTGAAATGGGCCCCTCCTACGAGCAGTACTTC. This codes for CASSEMGPSYEQYF.

The rearrangement links TRBV7-8 to TRBJ2-1, with D possibly TRBD2 on 6 matching bases. CDR3 length: 16 residues. Germline V gene lookup returns CDR1 SGHVS and CDR2 FQNEAQ. Trimming removed 5 bases from V and 9 bases from J, with 23 bases in between. The CDR3 DNA sequence: TGTGCCAGCAGCCGCGGTGAGAGACTAGAGTCAGGTGAGCAGTTCTTC. It translates to CASSRGERLESGEQFF.

The chain carries TRBV7-8 and TRBJ2-1, with 8 bases fitting TRBD2. CDR3 length: 15 residues. V dropped 6 bases and J dropped 3; count of bases not matched to a gene: 7. Germline V CDR1 and CDR2: SGHVS, FQNEAQ. CDR3 DNA: TGTGCCAGCAGTGTGGCGGGGGGCGTCTACAATGAGCAGTTCTTC. Its translation is CASSVAGGVYNEQFF.

In DNA, the CDR3 is TGTGCCAGCATTCGAAGGACAGGGGGAGGGTATGGCTACACCTTC. Its protein is CASIRRTGGGYGYTF. The rearrangement uses TRBV2 and TRBJ1-2; 10 bases are shared with TRBD1. The V segment lost 7 bases and the J segment 5 bases; nucleotides outside the gene matches: 10. Germline CDR1 and CDR2: SNHLY and FYNNEI. The CDR3 covers 15 residues.

The V and J genes are TRBV5-6 and TRBJ2-7; possible D gene TRBD2, 5 bases. CDR3 length equals 16 residues. Trimming cost V 4 bases and J 2 bases, with 19 bases left between them. Germline V gene lookup returns CDR1 SGHDT and CDR2 YYEEEE. CDR3 coding DNA: TGTGCCAGCAGCCCCCTTCCCTGGGAGCGGACCTACGAGCAGTACTTC. Amino acid sequence: CASSPLPWERTYEQYF.

The rearrangement uses TRBV7-2 and TRBJ2-4, with 14 bases lining up with TRBD2. Germline loops: CDR1 SGHTA, CDR2 FQGNSA. V lost 5 bases to trimming and J lost 1 base; unmatched junction nucleotides: 7. CDR3 length: 18 residues. CDR3 bases: TGTGCCAGCAGCGTGGGACTAGCGGGAGATCTTGCCAAAAACATTCAGTACTTC. This translates into CASSVGLAGDLAKNIQYF.

The chain has TRBV7-9 and TRBJ2-4; a weak D match, TRBD2 (6 bases). Trimming shortened V by 0 bases and J by 1 base, and 16 bases separated the two germline ends. CDR1 and CDR2 from the germline V gene are SEHNR and FQNEAQ (reference sequence). The CDR3 spans 18 residues. CDR3: CASSLAGGSTKAKNIQYF. DNA for the CDR3: TGTGCCAGCAGCTTAGCGGGAGGAAGTACTAAGGCCAAAAACATTCAGTACTTC.

This clone was detected only a few times. This chain joins TRBV5-5 and TRBJ1-4; the match to TRBD1 covers 7 bases. CDR1 SGHKS and CDR2 YYEKEE come from the germline V gene (reference sequence). The CDR3 runs 15 residues. With V trimmed by 0 bases and J by 5 bases, 4 bases remained unmatched. CDR3 in amino acids: CASSLAGGRNEKLFF. In DNA, the CDR3 is TGTGCCAGCAGCTTGGCAGGGGGAAGGAATGAAAAACTGTTTTTT.

This chain connects TRBV11-2 to TRBJ1-3; the D is unclear. V lost 0 bases, J lost 8 bases, and 11 bases lay in between. From germline, CDR1 is SGHAT and CDR2 FQNNGV. There are 14 residues in the CDR3. Written as DNA, the CDR3 is TGTGCCAGCAGCTTAGACAGGCCCAAGGACACCATATATTTT. It yields the protein CASSLDRPKDTIYF. The variable domain in full, completed from reference TRBV11-2 and TRBJ1-3, reads EAGVAQSPRYKIIEKRQSVAFWCNPISGHATLYWYQQILGQGPKLLIQFQNNGVVDDSQLPKDRFSAERLKGVDSTLKIQPAKLEDSAVYLCASSLDRPKDTIYFGEGSWLTVV.

The gene calls are TRBV29-1 and TRBJ2-5, with D unclear. Germline CDR1 SQVTM, CDR2 ANQGSEA. The germline V and J ends were trimmed by 5 bases and 1 base, with 11 bases remaining between them. This CDR3 has 13 residues. The CDR3 sequence is CSVLYTAQETQYF. CDR3 coding DNA: TGCAGCGTTCTATACACAGCCCAAGAGACCCAGTACTTC.

The J gene is TRBJ1-1, the V gene TRBV6-5; TRBD1 agrees at 10 bases. Per the germline V gene, CDR1 is MNHEY and CDR2 is SVGAGI. CDR3 length: 16 residues. Trimming took 0 bases from V and 6 from J; bases not matched to a gene: 7. CDR3 DNA sequence: TGTGCCAGCAGTTACTCACAGACAGGGGGCGACGCTGAAGCTTTCTTT. This translates into CASSYSQTGGDAEAFF.

This sequence joins TRBV28 and TRBJ2-3, with 8 bases identical to TRBD2. Trimming took 7 bases from V and 2 from J; bases not matched to a gene: 8. This CDR3 spans 15 amino acids. Germline V gives CDR1 MDHEN, CDR2 SYDVKM. The CDR3: CASTSRREATDTQYF. The CDR3 DNA reads TGTGCCAGCACCTCACGGCGGGAGGCCACAGATACGCAGTATTTT.

The chain is built from TRBV6-4 and TRBJ2-7, with TRBD2 matching over 16 bases. This CDR3 is 14 amino acids long. With 6 bases clipped from V and 4 bases from J, the junction kept 0 bases outside the gene matches. Germline CDR1 and CDR2: MRHNA and SNTAGT. The CDR3 DNA sequence: TGTGCCAGCAGGGGACTAGCGGGAGGGTACGAGCAGTACTTC. It yields the protein CASRGLAGGYEQYF.

The genes are TRBV4-3 and TRBJ1-2; D remains unclear. The germline CDR1 and CDR2 sequences are LGHNA and YSLEER. V gave up 3 bases and J gave up 3 bases, with 8 bases separating them. The CDR3 has 13 residues. CDR3 in amino acids: CASSHARHYGYTF. DNA of the CDR3: TGCGCCAGCAGCCACGCGCGGCACTATGGCTACACCTTC.

This chain connects TRBV27 to TRBJ1-3; the D gene is possibly TRBD1 (5 bases). Trimming shortened V by 6 bases and J by 0 bases, and 6 bases separated the two germline ends. In germline, CDR1 is MNHEY, CDR2 SMNVEV (reference sequence). The CDR3 runs to 13 residues. The CDR3 loop reads CASRGLSGNTIYF. Here the CDR3 DNA reads TGTGCCAGCAGGGGGCTCTCTGGAAACACCATATATTTT.

The genes are TRBV29-1 and TRBJ2-7; TRBD1 aligns across 7 bases. V was pared by 4 bases and J by 7 bases, with 10 bases of the junction left unmatched. CDR1 is SQVTM, CDR2 ANQGSEA, per germline. The CDR3 consists of 13 residues. As DNA, the CDR3 is TGCAGCGTTGTTGCTTCACAGGGGTGGGAGCAGTACTTC. Its translation is CSVVASQGWEQYF.

This clone has a handful of counts. V and J are TRBV10-3 and TRBJ2-3; TRBD2 aligns across 8 bases. The CDR3 consists of 16 residues. V was pared by 0 bases and J by 3 bases, with 5 bases of the junction left unmatched. Germline-derived CDR1 and CDR2 are ENHRY and SYGVKD. The CDR3 spells CAISESERGWTDTQYF. The CDR3 nucleotides are TGTGCCATCAGTGAGTCTGAGCGGGGGTGGACAGATACGCAGTATTTT.